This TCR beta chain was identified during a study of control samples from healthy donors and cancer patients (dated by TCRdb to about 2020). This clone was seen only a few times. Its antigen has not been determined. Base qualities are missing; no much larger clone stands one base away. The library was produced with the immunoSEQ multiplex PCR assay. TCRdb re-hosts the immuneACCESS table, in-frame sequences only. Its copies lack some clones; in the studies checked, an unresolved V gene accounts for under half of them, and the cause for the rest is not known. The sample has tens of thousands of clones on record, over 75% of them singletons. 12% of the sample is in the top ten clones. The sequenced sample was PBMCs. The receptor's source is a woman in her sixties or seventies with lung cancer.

The DNA is TGTGCCTGGCTCACGTCCCCGATCCGGGCTGGGGGGCAGTTCTTC. This is translated as CAWLTSPIRAGGQFF. The sequence joins TRBV30 to TRBJ2-1; the D element could tentatively be TRBD1 or TRBD2, as 5 bases agree for each. V is shortened by 5 bases, J by 12 bases, and the region joining them spans 26 bases. Including cysteine and phenylalanine, the CDR3 has 15 amino acids. The CDR3 DNA has 45 bases and is translated from base 1. CDR1 GTSNPN and CDR2 SVGIG are derived from the germline V gene (reference sequence). Full variable domain (CDR3 extended with the reference TRBV30 and TRBJ2-1 proteins): SQTIHQWPATLVQPVGSPLSLECTVEGTSNPNLYWYRQAAGRGLQLLFYSVGIGQISSEVPQNLSASRPQDRQFILSSKKLLLSDSGFYLCAWLTSPIRAGGQFFGPGTRLTVL.